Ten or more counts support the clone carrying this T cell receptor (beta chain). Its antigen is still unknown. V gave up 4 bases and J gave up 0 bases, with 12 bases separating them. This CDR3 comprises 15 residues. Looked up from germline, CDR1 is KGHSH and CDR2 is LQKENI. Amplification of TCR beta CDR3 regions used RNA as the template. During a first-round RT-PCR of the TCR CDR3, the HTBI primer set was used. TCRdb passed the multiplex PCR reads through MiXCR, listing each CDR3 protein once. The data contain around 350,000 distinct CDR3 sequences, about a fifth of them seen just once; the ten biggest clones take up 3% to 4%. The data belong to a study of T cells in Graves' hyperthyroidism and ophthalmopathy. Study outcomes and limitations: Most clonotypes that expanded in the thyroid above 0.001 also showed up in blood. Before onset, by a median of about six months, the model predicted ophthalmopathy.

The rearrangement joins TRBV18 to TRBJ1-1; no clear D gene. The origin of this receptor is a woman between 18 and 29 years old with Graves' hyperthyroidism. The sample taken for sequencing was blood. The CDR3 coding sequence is TGTGCCAGCTCACGCCTCAAGGACGTGAACACTGAAGCTTTCTTT. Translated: CASSRLKDVNTEAFF.